This T cell receptor (beta chain) was identified during a study of cytomegalovirus exposure and HLA in healthy donors. With regard to this clone: Its antigen is undetermined.

CDR1 SGHNT and CDR2 YENEEA come from the germline V gene. J gave up 0 bases and V 4 bases, and 9 bases lay outside the gene matches. The CDR3 is made up of 16 amino acids. Study observations and caveats: In a later analysis, HLA-associated TCR beta chains were more clonally expanded than equally common others. Later on, analysis showed that most CMV-associated TCR beta chains appeared to be HLA-restricted. Accurate prediction of most subjects' HLA-A and HLA-B alleles from TCR beta sequences was reported.

Amplification used 60 Vbeta primers and 13 Jbeta primers. Sequencing used immunoSEQ multiplex PCR; TCRdb keeps in-frame clones, though not all of them. The sample carries about 110,000 clones, roughly two thirds recorded once. This TCR derives from a female donor in good health and CMV-seronegative. J is TRBJ2-7 and V is TRBV11-3; 7 bases are shared with TRBD2. The sequenced material came from PBMCs. The CDR3 region is CASSSPRGGSSYEQYF. The CDR3 DNA sequence: TGTGCCAGCAGCTCCCCAAGGGGCGGGAGCTCCTACGAGCAGTACTTC. Based on the CDR3 plus reference TRBV11-3 and TRBJ2-7, the full variable domain is EAGVVQSPRYKIIEKKQPVAFWCNPISGHNTLYWYLQNLGQGPELLIRYENEEAVDDSQLPKDRFSAERLKGVDSTLKIQPAELGDSAVYLCASSSPRGGSSYEQYFGPGTRLTVT.